Below are 3 T cell receptor beta chains sequenced from a single sample in a study of tissue T cells after allogeneic stem cell transplantation. This table comes from immunoSEQ multiplex PCR, and its TCRdb copy is limited to in-frame clones, with some not included. Of 40,000 to 60,000 clones in the sample, about 73% are singletons; the top ten hold roughly 0.7%. Sequenced: sorted cells pooled from one or two spleens. The receptors shown here come from a pool of C57BL/6 mice in good health.

Remarks on this clone: Gene names denote mouse genes. The CDR3 is cut off 1 residue early in the read; its end comes from the germline J gene. The gene calls are TRBV13-1 and TRBJ2-3; 11 positions agree with TRBD2. The CDR3 consists of 16 residues. Germline loops: CDR1 NSHNY, CDR2 SYGAGN. The junction had 6 bases not matched to a gene; V was cut back by 5 bases and J by 1 base. The CDR3 region is CASRNWGGAGAETLYF. The sequenced part of the CDR3 DNA is TGTGCCAGCAGAAACTGGGGGGGCGCGGGTGCAGAAACGCTGTAT.

Points on this clone: The genes and germline here are from mouse. The sequenced fragment ends 1 residue before the CDR3 boundary, so the rest is inferred from the germline J gene. J is TRBJ2-7 and V is TRBV2, with TRBD1 matching over 7 bases. V was pared by 4 bases and J by 0 bases, with 6 bases of the junction left unmatched. The CDR3 loop spans 15 amino acids. The V gene's germline CDR1 is LGHNA and CDR2 YSYQKL. CDR3 DNA (partial): TGTGCCAGCAGCCCGTCCCGGGACAGCTCCTATGAACAGTAC. Its translation is CASSPSRDSSYEQY. The full CDR3 protein is CASSPSRDSSYEQYF.

In its sample, this clone is medium-sized. Mouse names are used for the genes. Read sequence stops 1 residue before the CDR3 end, and the germline J gene provides the missing end. The sample holds other DNA sequences that translate to the same CDR3. V gene TRBV1 combines with J gene TRBJ2-7; D remains unclear. Looked up from germline, CDR1 is NSQYPW and CDR2 is LRSPGD (reference sequence). The CDR3 is 13 amino acids. V was cut by 3 bases and J by 0 bases, with 6 bases left in between. The DNA read from the CDR3 is TGCACCTGCAGTGCTCAAAGCTCCTATGAACAGTAC. This sequence encodes CTCSAQSSYEQY. The CDR3 as a whole reads CTCSAQSSYEQYF.